This TCR beta chain was obtained from a study of blood T cell repertoires in COVID-19. Looking at the study overall: PBMCs, B-cell-depleted T cells, or T cells were the source of the cDNA or gDNA that made up the material.

Assay: immunoSEQ multiplex PCR; the TCRdb copy retains only in-frame clones and omits some. The sample has over 150,000 clones, 65% to 85% seen once; the top ten hold approximately 3%. Participants were placed into cohorts based on the clinical history they reported. CDR1 SGHTA and CDR2 FQGNSA come from the germline V gene. V lost 3 bases, J lost 3 bases, and 1 base stayed unmatched. This CDR3 region has 13 residues. The chain uses TRBV7-2 and TRBJ2-5; TRBD1 aligns across 7 bases. The specimen sequenced was PBMCs or T cells enriched from blood (not recorded which). This clonotype was obtained from a woman in her 30s who had recovered from COVID-19. In nucleotides, the CDR3 is TGTGCCAGCAGCTTTGACAGGGAAGAGACCCAGTACTTC. Translating gives CASSFDREETQYF.